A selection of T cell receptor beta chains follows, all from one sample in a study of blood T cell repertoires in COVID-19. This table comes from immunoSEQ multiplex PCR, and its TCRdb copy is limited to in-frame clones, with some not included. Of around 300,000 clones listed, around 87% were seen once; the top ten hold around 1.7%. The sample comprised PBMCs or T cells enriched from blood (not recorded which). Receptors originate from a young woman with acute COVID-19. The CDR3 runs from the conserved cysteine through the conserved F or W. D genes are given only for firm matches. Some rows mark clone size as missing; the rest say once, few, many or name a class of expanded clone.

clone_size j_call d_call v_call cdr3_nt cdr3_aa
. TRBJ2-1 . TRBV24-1 TGTGCCACCAGTGATGGAGGGGCCAATGAGCAGTTCTTC CATSDGGANEQFF
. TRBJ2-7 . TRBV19 TGTGCCAGTAGTATCCAGGGAAACGAGCAGTACTTC CASSIQGNEQYF
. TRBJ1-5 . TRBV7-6 TGTGCCAGCAGCTTAGCGGGGGGAGGCCAGCCCCAGCATTTT CASSLAGGGQPQHF
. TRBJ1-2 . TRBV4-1 TGCGCCAGCAGCCAAGGCGGTGATGACGGACTAGTTAACTATGGCTACACCTTC CASSQGGDDGLVNYGYTF
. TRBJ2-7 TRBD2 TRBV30 TGTGCCTGGAGTCCCTACAGTGGCGGGAGGCCACGCTGGAACGAGCAGTACTTC CAWSPYSGGRPRWNEQYF
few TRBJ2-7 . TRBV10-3 TGTGCCATCAGTGAAAATACGGGGGTAGAGACCTCTTCCACCTACGAGCAGTACTTC CAISENTGVETSSTYEQYF
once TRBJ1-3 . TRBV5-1 TGCGCCAGCAGCTCCGACGGGACTCCTGGAAACACCATATATTTT CASSSDGTPGNTIYF
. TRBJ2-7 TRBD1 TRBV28 TGTGCCAGCCTGAAGGACAGGGCTCGGTACGAGCAGTACTTC CASLKDRARYEQYF
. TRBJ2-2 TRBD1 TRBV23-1 TGCGCCAGCAGTCAGGGGGGCCCGGGACAGGGGGAGACGAACACCGGGGAGCTGTTTTTT CASSQGGPGQGETNTGELFF
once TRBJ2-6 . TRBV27 TGTGCCAGCAGTTTTTACTATCTAGTGACCTCTGGGGCCAACGTCCTGACTTTC CASSFYYLVTSGANVLTF
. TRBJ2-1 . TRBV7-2 TGTGCCAGCAAAAGAGAGGTTCACAATGAGCAGTTCTTC CASKREVHNEQFF
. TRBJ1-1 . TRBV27 TGTGCCAGCAGTGGGGGGGGCGCGGGAGGGGTTTTCGGAGCTTTCTTT CASSGGGAGGVFGAFF
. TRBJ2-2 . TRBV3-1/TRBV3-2 TGTGCCAGCAGCCAAGTGGGGGCGATGACCGGGGAGCTGTTTTTT CASSQVGAMTGELFF
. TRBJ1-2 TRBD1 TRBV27 TGTGCCAGCAGAACCGGGACAGGGTATGGCTACACCTTC CASRTGTGYGYTF
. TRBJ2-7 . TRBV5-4 TGTGCCAGCAGCCGGGACAAAACCTACGAGCAGTACTTC CASSRDKTYEQYF
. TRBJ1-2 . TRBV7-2 TGTGCCAGCAGCTCCTGGACAGAAACGGATGGCTACACCTTC CASSSWTETDGYTF
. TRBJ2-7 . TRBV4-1 TGCGCCAGCAGCCATCCCTCGGGATTGTACGAGCAGTACTTC CASSHPSGLYEQYF
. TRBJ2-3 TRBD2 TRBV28 TGTGCCAGCAGTGAGGGACTAGCGGGAGTTACAGATACGCAGTATTTT CASSEGLAGVTDTQYF
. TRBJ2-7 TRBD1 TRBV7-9 TGTGCCAGCAGCCCGCGGACAGGCGCCTACGAGCAGTACTTC CASSPRTGAYEQYF
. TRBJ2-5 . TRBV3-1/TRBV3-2 TGTGCCAGCAGCCAAGGGTCTACCTCATTTTACCAAGAGACCCAGTACTTC CASSQGSTSFYQETQYF
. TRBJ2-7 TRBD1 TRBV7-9 TGTGCCAGCAGCTTGGGCCTCAACAGGGGGCTTCCTTTCTACGAGCAGTACTTC CASSLGLNRGLPFYEQYF
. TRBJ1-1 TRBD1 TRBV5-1 TGCGCCAGCAGCTCCAGGACAGGGAACACTGAAGCTTTCTTT CASSSRTGNTEAFF
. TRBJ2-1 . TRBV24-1 TGTGCCACCAGTGATCCTGGGTCGAGGGCCCAGTTCTTC CATSDPGSRAQFF
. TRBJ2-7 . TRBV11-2 TGTGCCAGCAGCTTAGCAAGACAACACTACGAGCAGTACTTC CASSLARQHYEQYF
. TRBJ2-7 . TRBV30 TGTGCCTGGAGTAAGGGGGATCACGAGCAGTACTTC CAWSKGDHEQYF
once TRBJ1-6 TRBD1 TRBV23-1 TGCGCCAGCAGTCAATCGTTGGGACAGGGCGCTTGGCGTTATGGTTCACCCCTCCACTTT CASSQSLGQGAWRYGSPLHF
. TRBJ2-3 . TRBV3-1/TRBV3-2 TGTGCCAGCAGCCAAGTTCGGTCAACCGCAGATACGCAGTATTTT CASSQVRSTADTQYF
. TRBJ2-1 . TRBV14 TGTGCCAGCAGCCAAGATCCCCCGACTTCAGGGTTGACCTACAATGAGCAGTTCTTC CASSQDPPTSGLTYNEQFF
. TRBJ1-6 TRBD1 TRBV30 TGTGCCCGCGCCGGACAGGGAGGATTGCATTCACCCCTCCACTTT CARAGQGGLHSPLHF
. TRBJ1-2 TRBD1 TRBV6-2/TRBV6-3 TGTGCCAGCAGTTATGTGGGACAGGGAAGTCGTGGCTACACCTTC CASSYVGQGSRGYTF
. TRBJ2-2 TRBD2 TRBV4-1 TGCGCCAGCAGCCGCATACTAGCGGGAGTTAAGAACACCGGGGAGCTGTTTTTT CASSRILAGVKNTGELFF
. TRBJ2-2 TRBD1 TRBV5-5 TGTGCCAGCAGCGGACAGGGTCAAATTTACACCGGGGAGCTGTTTTTT CASSGQGQIYTGELFF
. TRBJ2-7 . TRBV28 TGTGCCAGCAATCCAGCAGGGTTCCGGGACGAGCAGTACTTC CASNPAGFRDEQYF
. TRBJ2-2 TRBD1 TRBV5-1 TGCGCCAGCAGCTTTAAACAGGGGGCGTCCGGGGAGCTGTTTTTT CASSFKQGASGELFF
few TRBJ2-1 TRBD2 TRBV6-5 TGTGCCAGCAGTTACGGGAGGGCCCGAAATGAGCAGTTCTTC CASSYGRARNEQFF
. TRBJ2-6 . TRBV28 TGTGCCAGCAGTTTTTCGCGGAGGGCTGGGGCCAACGTCCTGACTTTC CASSFSRRAGANVLTF
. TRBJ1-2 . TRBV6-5 TGTGCCAGCACCCGAACAGACTATGGCTACACCTTC CASTRTDYGYTF
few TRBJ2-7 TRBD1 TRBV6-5 TGTGCCAGCAGAAGACAGGGGGCGAACGAGCAGTACTTC CASRRQGANEQYF
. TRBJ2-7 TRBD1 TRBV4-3 TGCGCCAGCAGCCTCACCTGGGGCACAGGGGGCAGGGAGCAGTACTTC CASSLTWGTGGREQYF
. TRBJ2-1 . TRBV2 TGTGCCAGCAAGGAGACTAGGGGCAATGAGCAGTTCTTC CASKETRGNEQFF
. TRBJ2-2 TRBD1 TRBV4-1 TGCGCCAGCAGCCAATCTCCCGGGACAGGGTCGACCGGGGAGCTGTTTTTT CASSQSPGTGSTGELFF
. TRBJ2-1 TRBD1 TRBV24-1 TGTGCCACCGGAGGGACAGGGGTCTACAATGAGCAGTTCTTC CATGGTGVYNEQFF
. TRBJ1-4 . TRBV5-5 TGTGCCAGCAGCTTTATCGTTGGGGTTGGGAGTGAAAAACTGTTTTTT CASSFIVGVGSEKLFF
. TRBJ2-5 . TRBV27 TGTGCCAGCAGTTTATGGGGGGTTTACCAAGAGACCCAGTACTTC CASSLWGVYQETQYF
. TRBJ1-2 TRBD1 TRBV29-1 TGCAGCGTTGGGGGACCCACCGGGACAGGGTCTCCCAACTATGGCTACACCTTC CSVGGPTGTGSPNYGYTF
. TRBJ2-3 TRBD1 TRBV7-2 TGTGCCACAATCGGAGCCGGGACAGGGGGAGGAGATACGCAGTATTTT CATIGAGTGGGDTQYF
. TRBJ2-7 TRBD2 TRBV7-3 TGTGCCAGCAGCCTACTAGCGGGAGAATCCTACGAGCAGTACTTC CASSLLAGESYEQYF
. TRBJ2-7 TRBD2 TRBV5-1 TGCGCCAGCAGCCCGGGACTAGCGGGGCCTAGTCCCTACGAGCAGTACTTC CASSPGLAGPSPYEQYF
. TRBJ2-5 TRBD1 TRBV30 TGTGCCTGGAGGTCTAAGCCGGGGACAGGGATAGAGACCCAGTACTTC CAWRSKPGTGIETQYF
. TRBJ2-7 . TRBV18 TGTGCCAGCTCACCCATAGTCCCCTACGAGCAGTACTTC CASSPIVPYEQYF
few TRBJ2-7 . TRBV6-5 TGTGCCAGCAGTATCTTAGGGGAGGACGAGCAGTACTTC CASSILGEDEQYF
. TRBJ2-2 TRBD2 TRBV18 TGTGCCAGCTCACCTCCGGGACTAGCGAGCAGTTCCGGGGAGCTGTTTTTT CASSPPGLASSSGELFF